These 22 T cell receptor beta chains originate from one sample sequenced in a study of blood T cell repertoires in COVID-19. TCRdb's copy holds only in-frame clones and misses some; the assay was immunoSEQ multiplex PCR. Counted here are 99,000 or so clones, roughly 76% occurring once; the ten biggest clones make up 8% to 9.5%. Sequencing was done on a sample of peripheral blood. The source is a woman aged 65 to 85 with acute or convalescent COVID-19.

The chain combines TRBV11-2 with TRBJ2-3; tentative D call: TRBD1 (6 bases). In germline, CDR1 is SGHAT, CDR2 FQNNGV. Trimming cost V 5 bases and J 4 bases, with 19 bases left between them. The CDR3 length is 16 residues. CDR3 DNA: TGTGCCAGCAGCCCCGGACAGACTTTTGTTTCAGATACGCAGTATTTT. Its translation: CASSPGQTFVSDTQYF.

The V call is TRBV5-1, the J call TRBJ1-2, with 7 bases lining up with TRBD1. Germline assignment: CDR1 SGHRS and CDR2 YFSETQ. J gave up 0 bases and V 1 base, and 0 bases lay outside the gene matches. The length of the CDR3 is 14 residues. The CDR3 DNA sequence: TGCGCCAGCAGCTTGACAGGGGCTAACTATGGCTACACCTTC. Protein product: CASSLTGANYGYTF.

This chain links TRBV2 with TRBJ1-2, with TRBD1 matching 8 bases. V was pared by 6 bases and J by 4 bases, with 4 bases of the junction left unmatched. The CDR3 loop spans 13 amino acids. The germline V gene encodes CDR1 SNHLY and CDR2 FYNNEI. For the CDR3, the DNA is TGTGCCAGCAGCCCACAGGGGGGCTATGGCTACACCTTC. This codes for CASSPQGGYGYTF.

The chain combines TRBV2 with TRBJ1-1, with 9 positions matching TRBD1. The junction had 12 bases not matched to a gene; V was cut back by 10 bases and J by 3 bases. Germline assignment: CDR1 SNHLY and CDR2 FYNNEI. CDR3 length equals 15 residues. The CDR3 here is CATAGRTGAYTEAFF. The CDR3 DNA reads TGTGCCACAGCAGGGAGGACAGGGGCCTACACTGAAGCTTTCTTT.

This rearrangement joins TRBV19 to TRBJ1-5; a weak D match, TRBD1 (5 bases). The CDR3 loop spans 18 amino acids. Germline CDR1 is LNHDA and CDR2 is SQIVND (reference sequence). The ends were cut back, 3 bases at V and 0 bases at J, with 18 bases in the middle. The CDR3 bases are TGTGCCAGTAGTATGTTTACAGGAGGGTTGTATAGCAATCAGCCCCAGCATTTT. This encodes CASSMFTGGLYSNQPQHF. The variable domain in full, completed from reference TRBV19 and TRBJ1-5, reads DGGITQSPKYLFRKEGQNVTLSCEQNLNHDAMYWYRQDPGQGLRLIYYSQIVNDFQKGDIAEGYSVSREKKESFPLTVTSAQKNPTAFYLCASSMFTGGLYSNQPQHFGDGTRLSIL.

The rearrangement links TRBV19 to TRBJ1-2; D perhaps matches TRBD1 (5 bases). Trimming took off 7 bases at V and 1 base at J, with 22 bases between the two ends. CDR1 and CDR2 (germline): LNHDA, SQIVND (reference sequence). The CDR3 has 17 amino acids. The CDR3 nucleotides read TGTGCCAGTATCGGCGCGGGGGTCCAGGCTCTTAACTATGGCTACACCTTC. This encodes CASIGAGVQALNYGYTF. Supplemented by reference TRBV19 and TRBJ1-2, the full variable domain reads DGGITQSPKYLFRKEGQNVTLSCEQNLNHDAMYWYRQDPGQGLRLIYYSQIVNDFQKGDIAEGYSVSREKKESFPLTVTSAQKNPTAFYLCASIGAGVQALNYGYTFGSGTRLTVV.

The CDR3 region is CASSPGQGYGYTF. In nucleotides, the CDR3 is TGTGCCAGCAGCCCGGGACAGGGGTACGGCTACACCTTC. This sequence joins TRBV5-6 and TRBJ1-2, with TRBD1 identical over 10 bases. The junction had 5 bases not matched to a gene; V was cut back by 4 bases and J by 8 bases. The CDR3 runs 13 residues. Germline lookup yields CDR1 SGHDT and CDR2 YYEEEE.

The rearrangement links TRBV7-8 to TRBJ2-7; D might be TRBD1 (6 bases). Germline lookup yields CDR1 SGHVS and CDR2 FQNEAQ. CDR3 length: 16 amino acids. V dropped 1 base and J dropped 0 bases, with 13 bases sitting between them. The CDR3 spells CASSLDRDIGSYEQYF. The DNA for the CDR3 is TGTGCCAGCAGCTTAGACCGGGACATCGGCTCCTACGAGCAGTACTTC.

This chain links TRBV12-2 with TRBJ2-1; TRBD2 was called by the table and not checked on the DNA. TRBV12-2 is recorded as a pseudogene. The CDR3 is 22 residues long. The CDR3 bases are TGTGCAAGTCGCTGCACATACCCGGAGGGGTATTGGACTAGCGGTTCCTACAATGAGCAGTTCTTC. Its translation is CASRCTYPEGYWTSGSYNEQFF.

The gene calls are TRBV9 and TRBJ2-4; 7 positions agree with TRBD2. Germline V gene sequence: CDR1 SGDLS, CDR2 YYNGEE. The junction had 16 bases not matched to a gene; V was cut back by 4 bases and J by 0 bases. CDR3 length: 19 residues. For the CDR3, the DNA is TGTGCCAGCAGCCCGGGGGGACCCAGGAGGCAGTCAGCCAAAAACATTCAGTACTTC. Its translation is CASSPGGPRRQSAKNIQYF.

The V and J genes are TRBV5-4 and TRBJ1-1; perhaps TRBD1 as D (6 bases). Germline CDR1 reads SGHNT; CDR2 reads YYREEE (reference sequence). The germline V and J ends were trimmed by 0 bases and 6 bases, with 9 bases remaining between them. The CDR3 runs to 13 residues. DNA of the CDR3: TGTGCCAGCAGCTTGGACAGGGATGCTGAAGCTTTCTTT. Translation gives CASSLDRDAEAFF.

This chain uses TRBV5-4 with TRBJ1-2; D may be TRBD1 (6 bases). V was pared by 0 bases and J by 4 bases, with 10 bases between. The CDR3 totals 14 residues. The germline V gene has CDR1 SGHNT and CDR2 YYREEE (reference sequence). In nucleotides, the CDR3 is TGTGCCAGCAGCTTGGACAGGGTATCCTATGGCTACACCTTC. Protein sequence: CASSLDRVSYGYTF.

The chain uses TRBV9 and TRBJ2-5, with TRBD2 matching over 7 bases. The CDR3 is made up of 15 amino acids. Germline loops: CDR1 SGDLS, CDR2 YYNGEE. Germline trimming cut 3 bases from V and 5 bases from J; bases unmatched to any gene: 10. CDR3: CASSAQGGIGETQYF. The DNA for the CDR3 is TGTGCCAGCAGCGCCCAGGGAGGGATCGGGGAGACCCAGTACTTC.

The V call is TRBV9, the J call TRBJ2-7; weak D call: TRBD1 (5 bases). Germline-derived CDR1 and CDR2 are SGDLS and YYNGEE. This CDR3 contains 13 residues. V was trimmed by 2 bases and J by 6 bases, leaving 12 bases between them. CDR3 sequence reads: CASSVQGGLEQYF. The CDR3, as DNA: TGTGCCAGCAGCGTCCAGGGTGGCCTCGAGCAGTACTTC.

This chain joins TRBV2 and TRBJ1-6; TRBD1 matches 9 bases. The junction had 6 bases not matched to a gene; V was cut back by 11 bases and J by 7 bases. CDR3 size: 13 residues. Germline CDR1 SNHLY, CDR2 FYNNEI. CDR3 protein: CARGTGMNSPLHF. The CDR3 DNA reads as TGTGCCCGAGGGACAGGGATGAATTCACCCCTCCACTTT. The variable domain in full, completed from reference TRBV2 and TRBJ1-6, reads EPEVTQTPSHQVTQMGQEVILRCVPISNHLYFYWYRQILGQKVEFLVSFYNNEISEKSEIFDDQFSVERPDGSNFTLKIRSTKLEDSAMYFCARGTGMNSPLHFGNGTRLTVT.

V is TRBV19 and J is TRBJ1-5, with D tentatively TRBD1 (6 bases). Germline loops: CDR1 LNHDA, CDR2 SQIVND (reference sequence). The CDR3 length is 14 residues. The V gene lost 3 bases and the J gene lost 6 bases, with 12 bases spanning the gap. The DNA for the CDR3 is TGTGCCAGTAGTATTCGCGAAGGGGGTCAGCCCCAGCATTTT. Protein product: CASSIREGGQPQHF.

In DNA, the CDR3 is TGTGCCAGCAGCTTGGGGCTAGCGGGAGAATCCTACGAGCAGTACTTC. It codes for CASSLGLAGESYEQYF. The J gene is TRBJ2-7, the V gene TRBV5-4, with TRBD2 identical over 10 bases. The V gene end was trimmed by 0 bases and the J gene end by 1 base; junction bases not matched to a gene: 4. Germline V gene lookup returns CDR1 SGHNT and CDR2 YYREEE (reference sequence). The CDR3 is 16 amino acids.

The CDR3 loop reads CASSQGTLPGMNTEAFF. As DNA, the CDR3 is TGCGCCAGCAGCCAAGGGACTTTACCAGGCATGAACACTGAAGCTTTCTTT. The chain has TRBV4-1 and TRBJ1-1; D gene unclear. There are 17 residues in the CDR3. Germline V lookup: CDR1 MGHRA, CDR2 YSYEKL. V lost 1 base, J lost 0 bases, and 15 bases lay in between.

In DNA, the CDR3 is TGTGCCAGCAGCAAAAGTATATGGAGGACAGGGTTTAGGGAGCAGTACTTC. Protein: CASSKSIWRTGFREQYF. This chain joins TRBV21-1 and TRBJ2-7; the D call in the table, TRBD1, was not verified against the DNA. TRBV21-1 counts as a pseudogene. This CDR3 is 17 amino acids long.

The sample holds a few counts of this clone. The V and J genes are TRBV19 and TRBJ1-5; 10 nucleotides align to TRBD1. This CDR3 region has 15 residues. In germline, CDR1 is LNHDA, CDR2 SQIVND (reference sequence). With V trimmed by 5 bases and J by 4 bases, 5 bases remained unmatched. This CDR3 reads CASSGRQGANQPQHF. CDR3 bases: TGTGCCAGTAGTGGCAGACAGGGGGCGAATCAGCCCCAGCATTTT. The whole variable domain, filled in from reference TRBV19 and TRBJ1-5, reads DGGITQSPKYLFRKEGQNVTLSCEQNLNHDAMYWYRQDPGQGLRLIYYSQIVNDFQKGDIAEGYSVSREKKESFPLTVTSAQKNPTAFYLCASSGRQGANQPQHFGDGTRLSIL.

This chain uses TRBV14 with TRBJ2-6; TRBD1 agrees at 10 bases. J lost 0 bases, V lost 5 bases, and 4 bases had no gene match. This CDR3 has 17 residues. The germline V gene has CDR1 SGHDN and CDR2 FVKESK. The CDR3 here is CASSIRTGGSGANVLTF. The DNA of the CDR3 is TGTGCCAGCAGCATCCGGACAGGGGGCTCTGGGGCCAACGTCCTGACTTTC.

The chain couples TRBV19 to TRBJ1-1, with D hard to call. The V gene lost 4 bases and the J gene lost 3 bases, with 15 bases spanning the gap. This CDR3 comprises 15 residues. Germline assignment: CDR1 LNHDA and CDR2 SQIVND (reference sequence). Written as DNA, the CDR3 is TGTGCCAGTAGTACCCCCTCTAGAACCCACACTGAAGCTTTCTTT. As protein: CASSTPSRTHTEAFF. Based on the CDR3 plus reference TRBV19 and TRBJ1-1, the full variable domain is DGGITQSPKYLFRKEGQNVTLSCEQNLNHDAMYWYRQDPGQGLRLIYYSQIVNDFQKGDIAEGYSVSREKKESFPLTVTSAQKNPTAFYLCASSTPSRTHTEAFFGQGTRLTVV.